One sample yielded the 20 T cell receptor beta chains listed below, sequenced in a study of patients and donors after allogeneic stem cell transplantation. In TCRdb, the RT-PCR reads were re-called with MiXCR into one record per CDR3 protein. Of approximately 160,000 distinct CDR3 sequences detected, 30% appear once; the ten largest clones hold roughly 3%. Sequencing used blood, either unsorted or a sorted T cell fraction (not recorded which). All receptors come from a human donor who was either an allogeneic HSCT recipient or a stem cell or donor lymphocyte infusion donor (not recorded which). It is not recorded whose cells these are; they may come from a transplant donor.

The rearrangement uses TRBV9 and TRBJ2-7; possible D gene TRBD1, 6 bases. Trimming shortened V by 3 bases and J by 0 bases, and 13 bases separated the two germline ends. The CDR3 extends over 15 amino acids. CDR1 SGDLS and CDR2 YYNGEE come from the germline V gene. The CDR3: CASSASGQFSYEQYF. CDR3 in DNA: TGTGCCAGCAGCGCCTCCGGACAGTTCTCCTACGAGCAGTACTTC.

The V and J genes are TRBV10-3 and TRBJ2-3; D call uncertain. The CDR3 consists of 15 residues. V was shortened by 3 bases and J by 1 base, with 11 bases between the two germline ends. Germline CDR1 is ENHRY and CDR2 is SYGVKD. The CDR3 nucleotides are TGTGCCATCAGTGACGACCGGTTCGGCACAGATACGCAGTATTTT. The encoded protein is CAISDDRFGTDTQYF.

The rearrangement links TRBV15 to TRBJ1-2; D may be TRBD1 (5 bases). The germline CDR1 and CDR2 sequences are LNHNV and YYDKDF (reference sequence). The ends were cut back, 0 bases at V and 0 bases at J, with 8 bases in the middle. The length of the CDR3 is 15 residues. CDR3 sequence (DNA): TGTGCCACCAGCAGAGACAGGGATTCTAACTATGGCTACACCTTC. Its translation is CATSRDRDSNYGYTF. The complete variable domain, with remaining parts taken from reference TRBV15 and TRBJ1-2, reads DAMVIQNPRYQVTQFGKPVTLSCSQTLNHNVMYWYQQKSSQAPKLLFHYYDKDFNNEADTPDNFQSRRPNTSFCFLDIRSPGLGDTAMYLCATSRDRDSNYGYTFGSGTRLTVV.

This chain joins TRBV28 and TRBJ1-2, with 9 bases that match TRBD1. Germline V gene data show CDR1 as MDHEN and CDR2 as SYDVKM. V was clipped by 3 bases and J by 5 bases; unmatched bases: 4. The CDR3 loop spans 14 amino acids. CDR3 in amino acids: CASSFPGQGYGYTF. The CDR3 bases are TGTGCCAGCAGTTTCCCGGGACAGGGATATGGCTACACCTTC.

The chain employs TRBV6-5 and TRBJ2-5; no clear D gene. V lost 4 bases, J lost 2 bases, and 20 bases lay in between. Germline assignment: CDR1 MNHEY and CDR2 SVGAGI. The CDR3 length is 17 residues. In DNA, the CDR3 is TGTGCCAGCAGTTTCAATTTGTACCCGTCCCCGCAAGAGACCCAGTACTTC. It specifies CASSFNLYPSPQETQYF.

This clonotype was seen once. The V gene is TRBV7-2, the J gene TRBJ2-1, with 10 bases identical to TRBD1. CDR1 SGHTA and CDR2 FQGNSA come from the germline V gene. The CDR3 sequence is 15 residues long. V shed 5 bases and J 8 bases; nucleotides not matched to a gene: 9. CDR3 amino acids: CASSITGTGDHEQFF. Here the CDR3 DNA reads TGTGCCAGCAGCATCACCGGGACAGGGGACCATGAGCAGTTCTTC.

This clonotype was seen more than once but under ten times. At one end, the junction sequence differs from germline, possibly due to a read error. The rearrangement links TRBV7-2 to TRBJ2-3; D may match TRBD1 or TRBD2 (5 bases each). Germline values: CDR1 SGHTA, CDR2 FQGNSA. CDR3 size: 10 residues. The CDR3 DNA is TGTGCCAGCAGCTCCCGGGACGTTGCTTTT. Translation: CASSSRDVAF.

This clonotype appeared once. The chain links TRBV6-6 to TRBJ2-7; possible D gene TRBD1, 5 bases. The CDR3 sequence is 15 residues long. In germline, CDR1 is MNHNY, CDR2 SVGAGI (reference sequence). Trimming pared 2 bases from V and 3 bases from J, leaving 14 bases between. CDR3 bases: TGTGCCAGCAGTTACACAGACAGAATCTACTACGAGCAGTACTTC. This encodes CASSYTDRIYYEQYF.

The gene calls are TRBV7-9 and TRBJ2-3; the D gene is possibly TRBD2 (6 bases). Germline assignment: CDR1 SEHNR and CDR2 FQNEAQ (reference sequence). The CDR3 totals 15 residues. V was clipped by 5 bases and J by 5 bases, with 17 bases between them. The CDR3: CASSKPGLRGDTQYF. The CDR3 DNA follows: TGTGCCAGCAGCAAACCGGGACTTAGGGGAGATACGCAGTATTTT.

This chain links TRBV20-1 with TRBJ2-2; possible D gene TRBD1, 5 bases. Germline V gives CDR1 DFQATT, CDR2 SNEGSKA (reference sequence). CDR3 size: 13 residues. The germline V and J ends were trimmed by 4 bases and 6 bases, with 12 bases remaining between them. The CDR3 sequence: CSAIGVPAGELFF. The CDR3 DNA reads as TGCAGTGCTATAGGGGTCCCCGCCGGGGAGCTGTTTTTT.

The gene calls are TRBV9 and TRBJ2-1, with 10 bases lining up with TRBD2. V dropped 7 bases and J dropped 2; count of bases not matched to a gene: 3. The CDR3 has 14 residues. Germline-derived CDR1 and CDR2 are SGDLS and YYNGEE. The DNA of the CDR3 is TGTGCCAGCTCTAGCGGGAGAACCTACAATGAGCAGTTCTTC. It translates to CASSSGRTYNEQFF. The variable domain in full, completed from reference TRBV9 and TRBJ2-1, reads DSGVTQTPKHLITATGQRVTLRCSPRSGDLSVYWYQQSLDQGLQFLIQYYNGEERAKGNILERFSAQQFPDLHSELNLSSLELGDSALYFCASSSGRTYNEQFFGPGTRLTVL.

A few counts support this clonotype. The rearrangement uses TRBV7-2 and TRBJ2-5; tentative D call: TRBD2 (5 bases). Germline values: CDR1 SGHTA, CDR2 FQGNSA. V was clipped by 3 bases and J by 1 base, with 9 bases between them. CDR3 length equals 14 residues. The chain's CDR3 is CASSLDWGQETQYF. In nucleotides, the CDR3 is TGTGCCAGCAGCTTGGACTGGGGCCAAGAGACCCAGTACTTC.

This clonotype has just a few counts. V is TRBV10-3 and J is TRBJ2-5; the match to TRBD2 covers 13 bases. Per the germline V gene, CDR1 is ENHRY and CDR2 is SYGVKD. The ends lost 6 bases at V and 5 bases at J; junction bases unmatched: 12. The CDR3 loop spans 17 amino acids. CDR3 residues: CAIRILAGGPQFETQYF. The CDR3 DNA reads TGTGCCATCAGGATACTAGCGGGAGGGCCCCAATTCGAGACCCAGTACTTC.

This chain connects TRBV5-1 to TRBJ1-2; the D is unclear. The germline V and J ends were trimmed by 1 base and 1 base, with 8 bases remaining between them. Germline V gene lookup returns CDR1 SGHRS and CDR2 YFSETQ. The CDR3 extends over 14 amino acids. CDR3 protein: CASSLSPDNYGYTF. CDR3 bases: TGCGCCAGCAGCTTGTCCCCAGATAACTATGGCTACACCTTC.

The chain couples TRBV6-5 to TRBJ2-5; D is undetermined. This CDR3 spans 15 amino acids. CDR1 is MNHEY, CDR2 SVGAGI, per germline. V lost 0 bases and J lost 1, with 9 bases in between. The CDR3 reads CASSYSVAIQETQYF. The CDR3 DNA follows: TGTGCCAGCAGTTACTCGGTGGCTATCCAAGAGACCCAGTACTTC.

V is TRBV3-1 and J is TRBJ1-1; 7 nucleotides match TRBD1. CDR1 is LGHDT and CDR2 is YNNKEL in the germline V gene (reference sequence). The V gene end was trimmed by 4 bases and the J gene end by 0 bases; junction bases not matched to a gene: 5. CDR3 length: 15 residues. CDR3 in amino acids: CASSLGQVMNTEAFF. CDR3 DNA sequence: TGTGCCAGCAGCCTTGGACAGGTCATGAACACTGAAGCTTTCTTT. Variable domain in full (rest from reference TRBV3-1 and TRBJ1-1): DTAVSQTPKYLVTQMGNDKSIKCEQNLGHDTMYWYKQDSKKFLKIMFSYNNKELIINETVPNRFSPKSPDKAHLNLHINSLELGDSAVYFCASSLGQVMNTEAFFGQGTRLTVV.

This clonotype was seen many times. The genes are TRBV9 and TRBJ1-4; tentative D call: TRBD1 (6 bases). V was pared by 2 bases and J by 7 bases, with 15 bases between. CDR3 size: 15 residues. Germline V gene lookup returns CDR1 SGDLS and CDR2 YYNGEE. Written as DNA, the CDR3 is TGTGCCAGCAGCGTTACAGGGACGGGAGGTGAAAAACTGTTTTTT. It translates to CASSVTGTGGEKLFF.

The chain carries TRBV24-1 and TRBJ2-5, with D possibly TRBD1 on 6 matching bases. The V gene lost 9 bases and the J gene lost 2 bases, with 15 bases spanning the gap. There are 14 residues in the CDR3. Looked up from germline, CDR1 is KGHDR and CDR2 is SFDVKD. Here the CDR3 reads CATAQGSGQETQYF. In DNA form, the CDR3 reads TGTGCCACCGCGCAGGGGTCAGGGCAAGAGACCCAGTACTTC.

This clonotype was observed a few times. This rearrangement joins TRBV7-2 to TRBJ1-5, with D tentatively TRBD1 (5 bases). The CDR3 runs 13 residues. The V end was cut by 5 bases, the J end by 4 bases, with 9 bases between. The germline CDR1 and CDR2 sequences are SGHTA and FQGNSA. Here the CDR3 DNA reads TGTGCCAGCAGCGCCGACAGAAATCAGCCCCAGCATTTT. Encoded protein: CASSADRNQPQHF. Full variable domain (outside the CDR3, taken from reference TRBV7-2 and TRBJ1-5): GAGVSQSPSNKVTEKGKDVELRCDPISGHTALYWYRQSLGQGLEFLIYFQGNSAPDKSGLPSDRFSAERTGGSVSTLTIQRTQQEDSAVYLCASSADRNQPQHFGDGTRLSIL.

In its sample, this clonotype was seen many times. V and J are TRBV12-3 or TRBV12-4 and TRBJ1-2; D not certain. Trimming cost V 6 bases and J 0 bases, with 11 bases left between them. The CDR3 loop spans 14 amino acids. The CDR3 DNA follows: TGTGCCAGCAGCCTATGGTCGACTAACTATGGCTACACCTTC. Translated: CASSLWSTNYGYTF.